Listed below are T cell receptor beta chains from one sample, sequenced in a study of T cells in Graves' hyperthyroidism and ophthalmopathy. Each CDR3 protein is one row after TCRdb ran MiXCR on the multiplex PCR reads. The sample lists some 560,000 distinct CDR3 sequences; around 14% were seen once. Material for sequencing was blood. Receptor source: a woman between 25 and 40 years old with Graves' hyperthyroidism. Each CDR3 is given with its conserved first and last residue. A D gene is named only where the DNA matches it firmly. Size tells how often a clone was seen (once, few, many) or the class of an expanded clone, and some rows leave it out.

J gene	V gene	D gene	clone size	CDR3 DNA	CDR3 protein
TRBJ1-1	TRBV27	TRBD1	.	TGTGCCAGCAGTTTATACCGGGACAGGGCCCCTGAAGCTTTCTTT	CASSLYRDRAPEAFF
TRBJ2-5	TRBV19	TRBD1	once	TGTGCCAGTAGTAAGGGACAGCAAGAGACCCAGTACTTC	CASSKGQQETQYF
TRBJ2-3	TRBV29-1	TRBD2	.	TGCAGCGGCCGGGGGGGAGAAGGCACAGATACGCAGTATTTT	CSGRGGEGTDTQYF
TRBJ2-1	TRBV18	.	few	TGTGCCAGCTCACCGGTCGACTCCTACAATGAGCAGTTCTTC	CASSPVDSYNEQFF
TRBJ1-1	TRBV27	.	many	TGTGCCAGCAGTTTTACGGGGGACGGGCCCCGTATGGTTGAAGCTTTCTTT	CASSFTGDGPRMVEAFF
TRBJ2-1	TRBV7-9	TRBD2	many	TGTGCCAGCAGTGTTGGGGGAGGGGATGAGCAGTTCTTC	CASSVGGGDEQFF
TRBJ2-6	TRBV10-2	TRBD1	.	TGCGCCAGCAGTGGGACAGGGGTATCTGGGGCCAACGTCCTGACTTTC	CASSGTGVSGANVLTF
TRBJ2-3	TRBV10-3	.	.	TGTGCCATCAAGGGGCGGGTTAGCACAGATACGCAGTATTTT	CAIKGRVSTDTQYF
TRBJ2-4	TRBV15	.	.	TGTGCCACCAGCAGAGTTGGGGGTATAGCCAAAAACATTCAGTACTTC	CATSRVGGIAKNIQYF
TRBJ2-2	TRBV11-1	TRBD2	many	TGTGCCAGCAGCTCGAGAGCGGGAGTGAGATCCGGGGAGCTGTTTTTT	CASSSRAGVRSGELFF
TRBJ2-1	TRBV2	.	many	TGTGCCAGCAAGGAGGGGTCCTACAATGAGCAGTTCTTC	CASKEGSYNEQFF
TRBJ1-2	TRBV29-1	.	few	TGCAGCTTCAGGACAAGTAATGGCTACACCTTC	CSFRTSNGYTF
TRBJ2-1	TRBV5-6	.	many	TGTGCCAGCAGCTTGGGTTGGAGGTTCAATGAGCAGTTCTTC	CASSLGWRFNEQFF
TRBJ2-5	TRBV15	.	many	TGTGCCACCAGCAAATGGGGTGAGAAGGAGACCCAGTACTTC	CATSKWGEKETQYF
TRBJ2-7	TRBV3-1	TRBD2	many	TGTGCCAGCAGCCAAGGATCTAGCGGGAGATACGAGCAGTACTTC	CASSQGSSGRYEQYF
TRBJ2-2	TRBV29-1	.	many	TGCAGCGTCACCCGTCGCCGGGGAGGTAACACCGGGGAGCTGTTTTTT	CSVTRRRGGNTGELFF
TRBJ2-7	TRBV5-1	TRBD2	.	TGCGCCAGCAGCCTAGGGCGGGAGGATTTGAACGAGCAGTACTTC	CASSLGREDLNEQYF